These 28 T cell receptor beta chains were all obtained from the same sample, sequenced in a study of cytomegalovirus exposure and HLA in healthy donors. Generated by immunoSEQ multiplex PCR, the TCRdb table keeps only in-frame clones and is missing some. The table shows about 260,000 clones, with 90% occurring only once. Material for sequencing was PBMCs. These receptors originate from a woman aged 25 to 39 in good health and CMV-seronegative.

The chain links TRBV7-8 to TRBJ2-7; no firm D call. V was shortened by 3 bases and J by 4 bases, with 16 bases between the two germline ends. CDR3 length: 15 residues. Germline assignment: CDR1 SGHVS and CDR2 FQNEAQ. The CDR3 DNA sequence: TGTGCCAGCAGCTTTAATGCTAGGGTCTTGTACGAGCAGTACTTC. Protein product: CASSFNARVLYEQYF.

A remark on this clone: The same CDR3 is also encoded by other DNA sequences in this sample. This sequence joins TRBV15 and TRBJ2-5; 8 bases match TRBD2. Germline assignment: CDR1 LNHNV and CDR2 YYDKDF (reference sequence). CDR3 size: 15 residues. The V gene end was trimmed by 0 bases and the J gene end by 4 bases; junction bases not matched to a gene: 4. CDR3 in amino acids: CATSRDGAGGETQYF. The DNA for the CDR3 is TGTGCCACCAGCAGAGATGGGGCGGGAGGAGAGACCCAGTACTTC.

The V gene is TRBV28, the J gene TRBJ2-7, with 9 bases lining up with TRBD1. V shed 3 bases and J 4 bases; nucleotides not matched to a gene: 4. The CDR3 consists of 14 residues. CDR1 is MDHEN and CDR2 is SYDVKM in the germline V gene. CDR3 nucleotide sequence: TGTGCCAGCAGTTTTTGGGGACAGGGTTACGAGCAGTACTTC. This translates into CASSFWGQGYEQYF.

This chain links TRBV28 with TRBJ1-2; a possible D gene is TRBD1 (6 bases). V dropped 10 bases and J dropped 4 bases, with 13 bases sitting between them. This CDR3 contains 12 residues. The V gene's germline CDR1 is MDHEN and CDR2 SYDVKM. This CDR3 reads CATSTGLYGYTF. DNA for the CDR3: TGTGCCACCTCGACAGGCCTCTATGGCTACACCTTC.

CDR3 sequence reads: CASSLNLGGILAKNIQYF. In DNA, the CDR3 is TGTGCCAGCAGCTTAAATCTCGGCGGGATCCTAGCCAAAAACATTCAGTACTTC. The chain employs TRBV7-8 and TRBJ2-4; tentatively, D is TRBD2 (6 bases). The V end was cut by 2 bases, the J end by 0 bases, with 17 bases between. Germline V gives CDR1 SGHVS, CDR2 FQNEAQ. This CDR3 has 18 residues.

V usage is TRBV18 and J usage is TRBJ2-1; tentative D call: TRBD2 (6 bases). The germline gives CDR1 KGHSH, CDR2 LQKENI. V was trimmed by 2 bases and J by 8 bases, leaving 13 bases between them. The CDR3 spans 14 residues. The CDR3 DNA reads TGTGCCAGCTCACCAACGGGAGAAGGCGATGAGCAGTTCTTC. This encodes CASSPTGEGDEQFF.

V gene TRBV18 combines with J gene TRBJ2-7, with a weak D call TRBD1 (5 bases). This CDR3 spans 12 amino acids. Germline-derived CDR1 and CDR2 are KGHSH and LQKENI. Trimming took 3 bases from V and 5 from J, leaving 8 bases between them. The CDR3 sequence: CASSPWGDEQYF. The CDR3 DNA follows: TGTGCCAGCTCACCCTGGGGCGACGAGCAGTACTTC.

The V gene is TRBV11-1, the J gene TRBJ2-3; weak D call: TRBD2 (5 bases). This CDR3 contains 14 residues. With 2 bases removed from V and 6 bases from J, the gap between germline ends came to 12 bases. Germline-derived CDR1 and CDR2 are SGHAT and FQDESV (reference sequence). The CDR3 nucleotides are TGTGCCAGCAGCTTAAACCCTAGCCCGGATACGCAGTATTTT. It encodes CASSLNPSPDTQYF.

For this clone: A read error likely explains this, since a far larger clone differs by one base. The gene calls are TRBV5-5 and TRBJ2-7, with D hard to call. This CDR3 has 12 amino acids. V was clipped by 3 bases and J by 6 bases, with 10 bases between them. Looked up from germline, CDR1 is SGHKS and CDR2 is YYEKEE (reference sequence). CDR3 amino acids: CASSSPRGEQYF. The CDR3, as DNA: TGTGCCAGCAGCTCCCCTAGAGGCGAGCAGTACTTC.

This chain connects TRBV7-6 to TRBJ1-1; D gene unclear. Per the germline V gene, CDR1 is SGHVS and CDR2 is FNYEAQ. The CDR3 is 13 amino acids. Trimming stripped 4 bases from V and 1 base from J, with 7 bases between. The CDR3 is CASSSRENTEAFF. The CDR3 region has the DNA TGTGCCAGCAGCTCCCGCGAGAACACTGAAGCTTTCTTT.

V gene TRBV27 combines with J gene TRBJ1-2; 8 bases align to TRBD1. Trimming removed 2 bases from V and 8 bases from J; junction bases left unmatched: 4. Germline V gene sequence: CDR1 MNHEY, CDR2 SMNVEV (reference sequence). There are 13 residues in the CDR3. CDR3 DNA sequence: TGTGCCAGCAGTTTACGGACAGGGTACGGCTACACCTTC. Translation: CASSLRTGYGYTF.

The chain uses TRBV7-9 and TRBJ2-7; TRBD2 aligns across 10 bases. With V trimmed by 4 bases and J by 3 bases, 9 bases remained unmatched. CDR3 size: 16 residues. Germline CDR1 reads SEHNR; CDR2 reads FQNEAQ (reference sequence). The CDR3 loop reads CASSSTSQREGYEQYF. Written as DNA, the CDR3 is TGTGCCAGCAGCTCTACCTCCCAGCGGGAGGGCTACGAGCAGTACTTC.

This rearrangement joins TRBV5-1 to TRBJ2-7, with D maybe TRBD2 (6 bases). The CDR3 has 14 amino acids. Trimming removed 4 bases from V and 2 bases from J, with 13 bases in between. Germline V CDR1 and CDR2: SGHRS, YFSETQ. In DNA, the CDR3 is TGCGCCAGCAGCCCTGGGGGGACCACCTACGAGCAGTACTTC. The encoded protein is CASSPGGTTYEQYF.

The chain recombines TRBV2 with TRBJ2-7; TRBD2 agrees at 10 bases. CDR1 is SNHLY, CDR2 FYNNEI, per germline. The junction had 11 bases not matched to a gene; V was cut back by 4 bases and J by 5 bases. This CDR3 is 16 amino acids long. CDR3 loop: CASSARQREGRNEQYF. In DNA form, the CDR3 reads TGTGCCAGCAGTGCTCGTCAGCGGGAGGGCCGCAACGAGCAGTACTTC.

This sequence joins TRBV7-9 and TRBJ2-7, with D unresolved. Germline V CDR1 and CDR2: SEHNR, FQNEAQ (reference sequence). Trimming took off 2 bases at V and 3 bases at J, with 20 bases between the two ends. CDR3 size: 17 residues. The chain's CDR3 is CASSLSDGTGPFYEQYF. The CDR3 bases are TGTGCCAGCAGCTTATCTGACGGCACCGGTCCCTTCTACGAGCAGTACTTC.

This chain joins TRBV18 and TRBJ2-7, with TRBD1 matching over 9 bases. Germline V gene data show CDR1 as KGHSH and CDR2 as LQKENI. The junction had 12 bases not matched to a gene; V was cut back by 6 bases and J by 6 bases. The length of the CDR3 is 15 residues. The CDR3 protein is CASSSPGQGSSEQYF. CDR3 nucleotide sequence: TGTGCCAGCTCGAGCCCGGGACAGGGTTCATCCGAGCAGTACTTC.

This clone was seen only once. This chain uses TRBV9 with TRBJ2-5; D might be TRBD2 (5 bases). The CDR3 extends over 14 amino acids. Germline-derived CDR1 and CDR2 are SGDLS and YYNGEE. Trimming shortened V by 0 bases and J by 2 bases, and 8 bases separated the two germline ends. CDR3 sequence: CASSVGETQETQYF. The CDR3 region has the DNA TGTGCCAGCAGCGTAGGGGAGACACAAGAGACCCAGTACTTC.

The chain links TRBV4-1 to TRBJ2-2, with TRBD2 as a possible D gene (6 bases). Germline values: CDR1 MGHRA, CDR2 YSYEKL. The germline V and J ends were trimmed by 3 bases and 4 bases, with 9 bases remaining between them. This CDR3 is 14 amino acids long. The CDR3 loop reads CASSHSGGTGELFF. DNA of the CDR3: TGCGCCAGCAGCCATTCCGGGGGCACCGGGGAGCTGTTTTTT.

V is TRBV6-1 and J is TRBJ2-3; D is uncertain. This CDR3 is 15 amino acids long. Germline CDR1 MNHNS, CDR2 SASEGT. V lost 3 bases and J lost 3, with 13 bases in between. The CDR3 coding sequence is TGTGCCAGCAGTGATTCTCCAGTATCTACAGATACGCAGTATTTT. It codes for CASSDSPVSTDTQYF.

The rearrangement uses TRBV5-1 and TRBJ2-6; 8 bases fit TRBD1. The length of the CDR3 is 18 residues. Germline V gene sequence: CDR1 SGHRS, CDR2 YFSETQ. J was trimmed by 0 bases and V by 1 base; bases with no gene match: 6. The CDR3 DNA follows: TGCGCCAGCAGCTTGTTTGGGACAGGTGCCTCTGGGGCCAACGTCCTGACTTTC. Its translation: CASSLFGTGASGANVLTF.

This chain connects TRBV7-2 to TRBJ2-7; possible D gene TRBD1, 6 bases. This CDR3 contains 15 residues. The ends were cut back, 2 bases at V and 3 bases at J, with 14 bases in the middle. CDR1 and CDR2 (germline): SGHTA, FQGNSA. The CDR3 DNA follows: TGTGCCAGCAGCTTAAGGGACATGTCACGCTACGAGCAGTACTTC. Its translation is CASSLRDMSRYEQYF.

For this clone: The same CDR3 can be traced to other DNA sequences in this sample. The chain carries TRBV4-2 and TRBJ2-7, with D possibly matching TRBD1 (6 bases). Trimming stripped 0 bases from V and 1 base from J, with 7 bases between. Germline assignment: CDR1 LGHNA and CDR2 YNFKEQ. There are 14 residues in the CDR3. The chain's CDR3 is CASSQDGQSYEQYF. The CDR3 DNA follows: TGTGCCAGCAGCCAAGATGGACAGTCCTACGAGCAGTACTTC.

The V call is TRBV28, the J call TRBJ1-5, with 9 bases matching TRBD1. This CDR3 is built from 14 residues. The J segment lost 3 bases and the V segment lost 7 bases, leaving 4 bases of the junction unmatched. From germline, CDR1 is MDHEN and CDR2 SYDVKM. In DNA form, the CDR3 reads TGTGCCAGCATCACAGGGGGCCCCAATCAGCCCCAGCATTTT. Its protein is CASITGGPNQPQHF.

The CDR3 DNA is TGTGCCAGTAGTCCAGGACGGGTCAATGAGCAGTTCTTC. This translates into CASSPGRVNEQFF. The chain is built from TRBV19 and TRBJ2-1; D is unresolved. Germline V gives CDR1 LNHDA, CDR2 SQIVND (reference sequence). V lost 5 bases, J lost 6 bases, and 11 bases lay in between. This CDR3 has 13 amino acids.

The chain has TRBV29-1 and TRBJ2-2, with no clear D. Trimming pared 3 bases from V and 1 base from J, leaving 9 bases between. Germline CDR1 SQVTM, CDR2 ANQGSEA. CDR3 length equals 14 residues. The CDR3 sequence: CSVERLLNTGELFF. The CDR3 bases are TGCAGCGTTGAGCGGCTATTGAACACCGGGGAGCTGTTTTTT.

The chain has TRBV30 and TRBJ1-1; the D is unclear. CDR1 is GTSNPN, CDR2 SVGIG, per germline (reference sequence). The CDR3 contains 13 residues. The V end was cut by 0 bases, the J end by 0 bases, with 5 bases between. CDR3 DNA sequence: TGTGCCTGGAGTGTTCCCCTGAACACTGAAGCTTTCTTT. It encodes CAWSVPLNTEAFF. Full variable domain (missing parts from reference TRBV30 and TRBJ1-1): SQTIHQWPATLVQPVGSPLSLECTVEGTSNPNLYWYRQAAGRGLQLLFYSVGIGQISSEVPQNLSASRPQDRQFILSSKKLLLSDSGFYLCAWSVPLNTEAFFGQGTRLTVV.

The chain carries TRBV7-2 and TRBJ2-2, with 7 nucleotides matching TRBD1. This CDR3 comprises 13 residues. The V gene's germline CDR1 is SGHTA and CDR2 FQGNSA. The J segment lost 7 bases and the V segment lost 6 bases, leaving 5 bases of the junction unmatched. The CDR3 region is CASSFQGVGELFF. For the CDR3, the DNA is TGTGCCAGCAGTTTTCAGGGGGTCGGGGAGCTGTTTTTT.

The CDR3 bases are TGTGCCAGCAGTTTAAGGGCGGGAGGACTCTACGAGCAGTACTTC. Its protein product is CASSLRAGGLYEQYF. The V and J genes are TRBV27 and TRBJ2-7; 8 bases map to TRBD2. V was clipped by 2 bases and J by 3 bases; unmatched bases: 6. The CDR3 sequence is 15 residues long. Per germline, CDR1 MNHEY and CDR2 SMNVEV (reference sequence).